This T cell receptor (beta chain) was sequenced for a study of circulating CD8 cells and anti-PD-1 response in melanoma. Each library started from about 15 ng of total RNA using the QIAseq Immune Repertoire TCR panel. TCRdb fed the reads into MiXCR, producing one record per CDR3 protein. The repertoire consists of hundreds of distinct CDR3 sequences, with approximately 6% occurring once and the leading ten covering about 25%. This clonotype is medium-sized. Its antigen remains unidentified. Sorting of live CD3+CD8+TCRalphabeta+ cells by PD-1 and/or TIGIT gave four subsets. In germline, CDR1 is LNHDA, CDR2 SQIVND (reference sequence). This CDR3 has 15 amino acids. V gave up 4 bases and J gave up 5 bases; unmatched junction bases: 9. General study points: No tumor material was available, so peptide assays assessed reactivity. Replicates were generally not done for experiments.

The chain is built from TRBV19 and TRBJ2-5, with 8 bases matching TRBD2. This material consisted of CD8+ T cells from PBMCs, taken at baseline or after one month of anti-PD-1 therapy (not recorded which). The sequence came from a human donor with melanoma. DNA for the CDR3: TGTGCCAGTAGTAACCGAGCGGGGGTCGGCGAGACCCAGTACTTC. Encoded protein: CASSNRAGVGETQYF. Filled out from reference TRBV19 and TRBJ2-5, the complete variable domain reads DGGITQSPKYLFRKEGQNVTLSCEQNLNHDAMYWYRQDPGQGLRLIYYSQIVNDFQKGDIAEGYSVSREKKESFPLTVTSAQKNPTAFYLCASSNRAGVGETQYFGPGTRLLVL.